Below, 21 T cell receptor beta chains from the same sample are listed, as sequenced in a study of cytomegalovirus exposure and HLA in healthy donors. TCRdb's copy holds only in-frame clones and misses some; the assay was immunoSEQ multiplex PCR. The profile shows 100,000 to 150,000 clones, just under 95% of them singletons. Sequenced sample: PBMCs. The receptor set was obtained from a woman in her late teens or twenties in good health and CMV-seronegative.

The chain uses TRBV27 and TRBJ2-3; maybe TRBD1 (5 bases). The V end lost 9 bases, the J end lost 3 bases, and 19 bases lay between the germline ends. The germline V gene has CDR1 MNHEY and CDR2 SMNVEV (reference sequence). The CDR3 is made up of 15 amino acids. This chain's CDR3 is CASSSGPFGTDTQYF. In DNA, the CDR3 is TGTGCCAGTTCCTCAGGGCCTTTCGGGACAGATACGCAGTATTTT.

This clone has a single count. The gene calls are TRBV9 and TRBJ1-1, with D maybe TRBD1 (5 bases). This CDR3 region has 13 residues. V was shortened by 5 bases and J by 10 bases, with 18 bases between the two germline ends. Per germline, CDR1 SGDLS and CDR2 YYNGEE. Here the CDR3 reads CASSVGVGGIAFF. Written as DNA, the CDR3 is TGTGCCAGCAGTGTGGGGGTGGGGGGGATAGCTTTCTTT.

V and J are TRBV6-6 and TRBJ2-7; D not resolved. CDR1 MNHNY and CDR2 SVGAGI come from the germline V gene (reference sequence). This CDR3 contains 15 residues. Trimming took 6 bases from V and 0 from J, leaving 15 bases between them. The CDR3 is CASRPSWQDSYEQYF. As DNA, the CDR3 is TGTGCCAGCAGACCCTCCTGGCAGGACTCCTACGAGCAGTACTTC.

The J gene is TRBJ1-1, the V gene TRBV5-1, with D maybe TRBD1 (6 bases). Trimming left V 2 bases short and J 1 base short, with 15 bases between. The CDR3 is made up of 16 amino acids. The germline gives CDR1 SGHRS, CDR2 YFSETQ. CDR3 DNA: TGCGCCAGCAGCTTCATACAGGGTGAAGGGAACACTGAAGCTTTCTTT. This encodes CASSFIQGEGNTEAFF. The whole variable domain, filled in from reference TRBV5-1 and TRBJ1-1, reads KAGVTQTPRYLIKTRGQQVTLSCSPISGHRSVSWYQQTPGQGLQFLFEYFSETQRNKGNFPGRFSGRQFSNSRSEMNVSTLELGDSALYLCASSFIQGEGNTEAFFGQGTRLTVV.

This chain joins TRBV5-1 and TRBJ2-7; D not certain. V was shortened by 0 bases and J by 2 bases, with 15 bases between the two germline ends. CDR1 and CDR2 (germline): SGHRS, YFSETQ. The CDR3 extends over 16 amino acids. In DNA form, the CDR3 reads TGCGCCAGCAGCTTGGCCCCCAATGCTGGCCCCTACGAGCAGTACTTC. It encodes CASSLAPNAGPYEQYF.

The chain carries TRBV28 and TRBJ2-3; TRBD1 aligns across 7 bases. The CDR3 extends over 18 amino acids. Germline loops: CDR1 MDHEN, CDR2 SYDVKM. V was pared by 5 bases and J by 0 bases, with 14 bases of the junction left unmatched. Here the CDR3 DNA reads TGTGCCAGCAGTGGGCCCGGGACAGTATTTACTAGCACAGATACGCAGTATTTT. Protein product: CASSGPGTVFTSTDTQYF. The variable domain in full, with the rest retrieved from reference TRBV28 and TRBJ2-3, is DVKVTQSSRYLVKRTGEKVFLECVQDMDHENMFWYRQDPGLGLRLIYFSYDVKMKEKGDIPEGYSVSREKKERFSLILESASTNQTSMYLCASSGPGTVFTSTDTQYFGPGTRLTVL.

The chain employs TRBV6-5 and TRBJ1-3, with D perhaps TRBD1 (6 bases). Looked up from germline, CDR1 is MNHEY and CDR2 is SVGAGI. The CDR3 covers 14 residues. V was pared by 6 bases and J by 2 bases, with 11 bases between. In DNA, the CDR3 is TGTGCCAGCAGCCCCAGGGGTACTGGAAACACCATATATTTT. Residues: CASSPRGTGNTIYF.

V usage is TRBV15 and J usage is TRBJ2-1, with 8 bases that match TRBD1. The CDR3 extends over 13 amino acids. Germline lookup yields CDR1 LNHNV and CDR2 YYDKDF (reference sequence). The J segment lost 9 bases and the V segment lost 0 bases, leaving 1 base of the junction unmatched. The CDR3, as DNA: TGTGCCACCAGCAGAGACAGGGGGCGTGAGCAGTTCTTC. Translation: CATSRDRGREQFF.

This clone was observed once. The V gene is TRBV27, the J gene TRBJ2-7; no firm D call. Germline loops: CDR1 MNHEY, CDR2 SMNVEV (reference sequence). The CDR3 length is 12 residues. Trimming stripped 3 bases from V and 3 bases from J, with 6 bases between. This CDR3 is CASSFGGYEQYF. CDR3 DNA: TGTGCCAGCAGTTTCGGTGGCTACGAGCAGTACTTC.

This clone has only a few counts. The V call is TRBV25-1, the J call TRBJ2-5; 8 nucleotides line up with TRBD1. This CDR3 contains 14 residues. V lost 6 bases to trimming and J lost 1 base; unmatched junction nucleotides: 4. Looked up from germline, CDR1 is MGHDK and CDR2 is SYGVNS. CDR3 bases: TGTGCCAGCAGCTCGGACAGGGTCCAAGAGACCCAGTACTTC. Translation: CASSSDRVQETQYF.

The chain carries TRBV11-1 and TRBJ2-5, with D tentatively TRBD1 (6 bases). The CDR3 has 14 residues. In germline, CDR1 is SGHAT, CDR2 FQDESV (reference sequence). The ends were cut back, 5 bases at V and 5 bases at J, with 15 bases in the middle. The CDR3 nucleotides read TGTGCCAGCAGCCCAAGGGGGAATGGGGAGACCCAGTACTTC. Encoded protein: CASSPRGNGETQYF.

The rearrangement links TRBV6-5 to TRBJ1-1; D is unresolved. Germline loops: CDR1 MNHEY, CDR2 SVGAGI. The CDR3 covers 12 residues. V lost 5 bases to trimming and J lost 9 bases, with 13 bases between them. The CDR3 sequence is CASSLPGIKAFF. DNA for the CDR3: TGTGCCAGCAGTCTCCCAGGAATTAAAGCTTTCTTT.

The chain recombines TRBV4-1 with TRBJ1-3, with D maybe TRBD1 (6 bases). The V end was cut by 6 bases, the J end by 2 bases, with 14 bases between. Germline CDR1 is MGHRA and CDR2 is YSYEKL. The CDR3 length is 15 residues. The CDR3 loop reads CASRRQDATGNTIYF. The CDR3 coding sequence is TGCGCCAGCAGACGACAGGACGCGACTGGAAACACCATATATTTT.

This clone was observed many times. The same CDR3 can be traced to other DNA sequences in this sample. The genes are TRBV9 and TRBJ1-1; 7 nucleotides line up with TRBD1. With 4 bases clipped from V and 0 bases from J, the junction kept 6 bases outside the gene matches. In germline, CDR1 is SGDLS, CDR2 YYNGEE. The CDR3 contains 15 residues. In DNA, the CDR3 is TGTGCCAGCAGCCCCAGGACAGGATTGAACACTGAAGCTTTCTTT. It codes for CASSPRTGLNTEAFF.

This sequence joins TRBV21-1 and TRBJ2-1; the DNA was not used to check the table's D call, TRBD2. TRBV21-1 is marked as a pseudogene. The CDR3 loop spans 14 amino acids. This chain's CDR3 is CARTSGTSSNEQFF. The CDR3 region has the DNA TGTGCCAGAACTTCTGGGACTAGCAGCAATGAGCAGTTCTTC.

The V gene is TRBV27, the J gene TRBJ2-3; D might be TRBD2 (5 bases). This CDR3 has 15 amino acids. Germline V gene sequence: CDR1 MNHEY, CDR2 SMNVEV (reference sequence). V gave up 4 bases and J gave up 0 bases, with 11 bases separating them. CDR3 residues: CASSSFGESTDTQYF. As DNA, the CDR3 is TGTGCCAGCAGTTCTTTCGGGGAAAGCACAGATACGCAGTATTTT.

The genes are TRBV5-1 and TRBJ2-2, with a tentative D call TRBD2 (5 bases). Deletions cut 0 bases from V and 7 bases from J, with 10 bases between. The V gene's germline CDR1 is SGHRS and CDR2 YFSETQ. This CDR3 contains 14 residues. The CDR3 DNA reads as TGCGCCAGCAGCTTGGGCCGGGGTGGCGGGGAGCTGTTTTTT. Encoded protein: CASSLGRGGGELFF.

This chain connects TRBV28 to TRBJ2-1; D unresolved. The germline V gene encodes CDR1 MDHEN and CDR2 SYDVKM. Trimming shortened V by 2 bases and J by 7 bases, and 12 bases separated the two germline ends. This CDR3 has 14 residues. CDR3 nucleotides: TGTGCCAGCAGTTTAGCTTCTACCCGGAATGAGCAGTTCTTC. Protein: CASSLASTRNEQFF. Full variable domain (outside the CDR3, taken from reference TRBV28 and TRBJ2-1): DVKVTQSSRYLVKRTGEKVFLECVQDMDHENMFWYRQDPGLGLRLIYFSYDVKMKEKGDIPEGYSVSREKKERFSLILESASTNQTSMYLCASSLASTRNEQFFGPGTRLTVL.

The chain carries TRBV6-6 and TRBJ2-2, with D maybe TRBD1 (6 bases). Per the germline V gene, CDR1 is MNHNY and CDR2 is SVGAGI (reference sequence). Trimming pared 2 bases from V and 2 bases from J, leaving 12 bases between. This CDR3 is built from 16 residues. Here the CDR3 DNA reads TGTGCCAGCAGTTACGAGGGGACACTAAACACCGGGGAGCTGTTTTTT. This codes for CASSYEGTLNTGELFF.

V gene TRBV4-1 combines with J gene TRBJ2-1; TRBD2 agrees at 10 bases. Germline V gene lookup returns CDR1 MGHRA and CDR2 YSYEKL. The CDR3 is 17 residues long. V dropped 1 base and J dropped 12; count of bases not matched to a gene: 15. This CDR3 is CASSQAFPSGGPRVQFF. The DNA for the CDR3 is TGCGCCAGCAGCCAAGCGTTTCCTAGCGGGGGCCCTCGCGTGCAGTTCTTC.

The gene calls are TRBV10-3 and TRBJ2-7; D might be TRBD2 (6 bases). Germline CDR1 reads ENHRY; CDR2 reads SYGVKD. The CDR3 spans 14 residues. Trimming took 4 bases from V and 4 from J, leaving 14 bases between them. The CDR3 DNA sequence: TGTGCCATCAGTGGGGAGGCCTCCCAATACGAGCAGTACTTC. This codes for CAISGEASQYEQYF.